Sequencing of this T cell receptor beta chain was carried out in a study of Ad26.COV2.S vaccination and SARS-CoV-2 variants listed by TCRdb under 2021. Notes on the research overall: Donors in the vaccine arm were drawn from COV1001, a multicentre, randomized, double-blind, placebo-controlled phase I-IIa trial testing Ad26.COV2.S in healthy adults. Investigators did not know the trial group allocation while performing experiments and assessing outcomes. TCRbeta repertoire sequencing served as the tool for gauging how specific and how broad the SARS-CoV-2-reactive T cell receptors were following Ad26.COV2.S vaccination. Trial participants were randomized into five groups of five, in which low-dose or high-dose Ad26.COV2.S was given once or twice, or placebo was given on both occasions. Ad26.COV2.S was administered intramuscularly at 5 x 10^10 or 1 x 10^11 viral particles, either as a single shot or as two shots given 56 days apart. The TCR-sequenced set comprised roughly 30 samples: about 19 Ad26.COV2.S vaccine recipients, 5 placebo recipients and 8 SARS-CoV-2 convalescent individuals. The paper's findings and limits, for the study overall: After vaccination, substantial breadth of spike-specific CD8+ and CD4+ T cell responses was reported. The study was not powered to compare responses between vaccine doses or regimens. Compared with placebo recipients, Ad26.COV2.S recipients showed higher spike-specific TCR breadth (P = 0.0014). It was noted by the authors that total T cell responses may have been underestimated by the TCR breadth and depth analyses. Vaccine and placebo recipients had comparable non-spike TCR breadth, which fits with the vaccine containing only spike.

Reading from cysteine to phenylalanine, the CDR3 counts 14 amino acids. CDR3 DNA is the only sequence kept; it has 42 bases, read in frame from the first base. The germline V gene specifies SGHTA as CDR1 and FQGNSA as CDR2. V loses 2 bases, J loses 1 base, and the germline ends lie 8 bases apart. The treatment or condition label, read with the paper, signifies: roughly 18 received Ad26.COV2.S at low or high dose, single or two shots; about five received placebo; per-sample allocation not given. Repertoires of vaccine and placebo recipients were sequenced from samples collected on day 63 after the first injection. Cohort 1b enrolled about 25 adults aged 18-55 years at a single site in Boston, USA, between 29 July and 7 August 2020. Ad26.COV2.S was a replication-incompetent adenovirus type 26 vector expressing a prefusion-stabilized SARS-CoV-2 spike protein from the original Wuhan strain. The immunoSEQ Assay was the method used to sequence TCRbeta CDR3 regions. After extraction, genomic DNA underwent amplification by bias-controlled multiplex PCR, followed by high-throughput sequencing. Under the source paper's analysis protocol: To quantify the absolute abundance of every unique TCRbeta CDR3 region, sequences were collapsed and filtered. T cell fraction was estimated by normalization of TCRbeta template counts to usable DNA, with usable DNA being measured through amplification of reference genes present in all nucleated cells. Repertoire TCRs were annotated as SARS-CoV-2-specific when V gene, CDR3 amino acid sequence and J gene were exactly matched to a known reactive TCR set. MIRA supplied the reference SARS-CoV-2 TCR set, which was filtered for enrichment in COVID-19-positive ImmuneCODE repertoires so that public or cross-reactive TCRs were removed. Using the MIRA antigens, annotated TCRs were further analysed by specific ORF or by position within an ORF. Breadth was defined as the number of annotated unique rearrangements divided by the total number of unique productive rearrangements, and depth was defined as the summed frequency of the annotated unique rearrangements. TCR breadth was compared between groups using two-sided Wilcoxon rank-sum tests. TCRdb limited this immuneACCESS table to in-frame rearrangements with V and J called. A share of clones is missing; checked studies link under half to unresolved V genes, and the rest is unexplained. The V and J calls and clone size are taken from that table; D and trimming were inferred from the DNA. Present in this sample are fewer than 500,000 clones, 89% of which were seen just once. The biggest ten clones account for 2.5% of the sample.

This clone was picked up one time. The antigen it recognizes is unknown. No qualities accompany the bases; no much larger clone lies one base away. This clonotype was sampled from a person aged 18-65 years who received the Ad26.COV2.S COVID-19 vaccine or a placebo. The chain is made from TRBV7-2 and TRBJ1-1, with TRBD1 tentatively as D gene (5 bases match). The sequences come from peripheral blood, collected in a trial of Ad26.COV2.S vaccine versus placebo. The encoded CDR3 is CASSLQGSNTEAFF. The nucleotide sequence reads TGTGCCAGCAGCTTACAGGGTTCGAACACTGAAGCTTTCTTT.